This T cell receptor beta chain was identified during a study of shared clonotypes between healthy human individuals. Study-level points and caveats: Across several donors, naive CD4 shared 5% to 6%, naive CD8 over 3%, memory CD4 roughly 2.3%, memory CD8 over 0.3%. The study's rarefaction showed incomplete sorted-subset sequencing despite large depth. Researchers sampled blood only, noting tissue repertoires likely differ.

V gave up 6 bases and J gave up 2 bases, with 10 bases separating them. The CDR3 runs 13 residues. The germline gives CDR1 MNHEY, CDR2 SMNVEV (reference sequence). Comment on this clone: Its target is unknown.

Donors comprised only Caucasian adults living in Nashville, Tennessee. Method: immunoSEQ multiplex PCR; TCRdb's copy keeps in-frame clones and lacks some. The data hold some 2,500,000 clones, with 92% observed a single time. Sample: naive CD4+ T cells from PBMCs. Subset of the sample: CD45RA+ positively selected. This receptor was taken from a man in his late teens or twenties in good health. Some clones in this sample may be carry-over from other donors' samples. The chain employs TRBV27 and TRBJ1-2; D is uncertain. The CDR3 loop reads CASRGRSNYGYTF. The CDR3 nucleotides read TGTGCCAGCAGGGGCAGGTCGAACTATGGCTACACCTTC.